A selection of T cell receptor beta chains follows, all from one sample in a study of T-cell memory formation after mild COVID-19. TCRdb ran MiXCR on the 5' RACE reads and lists one entry per CDR3 protein. The sample includes approximately 190,000 distinct CDR3 sequences, 15% to 20% of them seen just once. Sequenced sample: PBMCs or a T cell subset sorted from them (not recorded which). The receptors were sampled from an adult woman who had mild COVID-19 (a few samples of this study predate the infection). Cell type and time point are not known. Each CDR3 is given with its conserved first and last residue. A D gene is named only where the DNA matches it firmly. Clone size appears in some rows only: once, few, many, or a class for an expanded clone.

>TRBV13|NA|NA|TRBJ2-3
TGTGCCAGCAGCTTGAGGAGGTCTCTGCGCGGCACAGATACGCAGTATTTT
CASSLRRSLRGTDTQYF
>TRBV27|few|NA|TRBJ2-2
TGTGCCAGCAGTTTTTCACGGGTCCTGAACACCGGGGAGCTGTTTTTT
CASSFSRVLNTGELFF
>TRBV7-2|NA|NA|TRBJ2-3
TGTGCCAGCAGCTTAGGGCCGAATGTTGATACGCAGTATTTT
CASSLGPNVDTQYF
>TRBV5-1|few|NA|TRBJ2-7
TGCGCCAGCAGCTTGGCCCCGCCGACGGACGAGCAGTACTTC
CASSLAPPTDEQYF
>TRBV7-2|NA|NA|TRBJ2-5
TGTGCCAGCAGCCCGAAGGGGGTGGAGACCCAGTACTTC
CASSPKGVETQYF
>TRBV29-1|NA|NA|TRBJ2-3
TGCAGCGTTGCAAGGGGATTCACAGATACGCAGTATTTT
CSVARGFTDTQYF
>TRBV12-3/TRBV12-4|few|NA|TRBJ2-7
TGTGCCAGCAGTTGGGGCGGGGAAGACTACGAGCAGTACTTC
CASSWGGEDYEQYF
>TRBV9|NA|NA|TRBJ2-5
TGTGCCAGCAGTGCTTATAGCGGTCGGAGTTTGGAGACCCAGTACTTC
CASSAYSGRSLETQYF
>TRBV7-2|few|TRBD1|TRBJ2-5
TGTGCCAGCAGCTTAGGGGGCCAGGGGGCGGTGGAGACCCAGTACTTC
CASSLGGQGAVETQYF
>TRBV7-9|few|NA|TRBJ2-1
TGTGCCAGCAGTGACCGAACCACCTACAATGAGCAGTTCTTC
CASSDRTTYNEQFF
>TRBV6-6|many|NA|TRBJ2-5
TGTGCCAGCAACCCGGCCACCTCCAATCGGGCCCAGTACTTC
CASNPATSNRAQYF
>TRBV12-3/TRBV12-4|few|TRBD1|TRBJ1-5
TGTGCCAGCAGTATCGGGACAGACAATCAGCCCCAGCATTTT
CASSIGTDNQPQHF
>TRBV7-9|NA|NA|TRBJ1-1
TGTGCCAGCAGCTTAGCGGGCAGCCCTGAAGCTTTCTTT
CASSLAGSPEAFF
>TRBV5-1|NA|NA|TRBJ1-1
TGCGCCAGCAGCTTGGGGGGGGACCCTGAAGCTTTCTTT
CASSLGGDPEAFF
>TRBV4-3|NA|NA|TRBJ2-7
TGCGCCAGCAGCCAAGATCGGGCGGGCTACGAGCAGTACTTC
CASSQDRAGYEQYF
>TRBV6-2/TRBV6-3|few|TRBD2|TRBJ2-1
TGTGCCAGCCGGACTAGCGGGAGAACTAATGAGCAGTTCTTC
CASRTSGRTNEQFF
>TRBV11-2|NA|TRBD1|TRBJ2-7
TGTGCCAGCAGCTTAGCCGGGAACAGGGGCTCCTACGAGCAGTACTTC
CASSLAGNRGSYEQYF
>TRBV18|NA|NA|TRBJ2-7
TGTGCCAGCTCACCAGGAGAGGGGCCCAACGAGCAGTACTTC
CASSPGEGPNEQYF
>TRBV4-1|NA|NA|TRBJ1-2
TGCGCCAGCAGCCCGCTCGGGATTTATGGCTACACCTTC
CASSPLGIYGYTF
>TRBV5-1|many|TRBD2|TRBJ2-1
TGCGCCAGCAGCGGACTAGCGGGGGCGTCCTACAATGAGCAGTTCTTC
CASSGLAGASYNEQFF
>TRBV4-2|few|NA|TRBJ1-2
TGTGCCAGCAGCCCTCGGGGAAGTCTCGATGGCTACACCTTC
CASSPRGSLDGYTF
>TRBV2|NA|TRBD1|TRBJ2-3
TGTGCCAGCAGTCGCTATGGACAGGGCACAGATACGCAGTATTTT
CASSRYGQGTDTQYF